Sequencing of this TCR beta chain was carried out in a study of identical twins. General observations from the study: In cord blood, abundant beta clonotypes had fewer insertions; memory showed no trend.

A single count supports this clonotype. Its antigen remains unidentified. TCRdb analysed the 5' RACE reads with MiXCR anew, one entry per CDR3 protein. This table holds 1.5 million to 2 million distinct CDR3 sequences, 32% found once. Germline V gene data show CDR1 as LNHDA and CDR2 as SQIVND (reference sequence). This CDR3 has 16 residues. The V end lost 2 bases, the J end lost 8 bases, and 18 bases lay between the germline ends. V and J are TRBV19 and TRBJ1-4; D ambiguous. This receptor was taken from a newborn girl in good health. Sequenced: cord blood. This chain's CDR3 is CASSIRTTGRREKLFF. DNA for the CDR3: TGTGCCAGTAGTATACGTACGACGGGAAGAAGGGAAAAACTGTTTTTT.